This paragraph covers one TCR beta chain sequence. It has no known antigen specificity. No per-base quality is available; no much larger clone lies one base away. This entry is derived from a study of memory B cells and T cells in multiple sclerosis (dated by TCRdb to the late 2010s). Regarding the research as a whole: The study compared the TCR beta repertoires of autoproliferating peripheral T cells with those of brain lesion-infiltrating T cells in multiple sclerosis patients. TCR sequencing involved a couple of multiple sclerosis patients from whom brain lesions at autopsy or brain-infiltrating cells from biopsy were available. Points the paper makes about the study in general: Clone-set sizes varied between compartments, which affected the numbers of shared clonotypes and made normalization necessary.

TCRbeta CDR3 regions were amplified from extracted genomic DNA using the immunoSEQ Platform. Multiplex PCR, high-throughput sequencing and a vendor bioinformatics pipeline were combined in the immunoSEQ assay. The published analysis was carried out like this. After discarding non-productive sequences and any CDR3s under 4 amino acids in length, clonotype frequencies were recalculated for each sample. In immunoSEQ Analyzer 2.0, shared clonotypes were identified as identical CDR3 amino acid, V gene and J gene sequences. Repertoire overlap was normalized by dividing shared clonotype counts by the product of both clone-set sizes, scaled by 1000 into arbitrary units. TCRdb limited this immuneACCESS table to in-frame rearrangements with V and J called. A share of clones is missing; checked studies link under half to unresolved V genes, and the rest is unexplained. Clone size and the V and J calls come from that table; the DNA yielded D and trimming. The sample profile shows roughly 12,000 clones; 80% to 90% of them were found once. The top ten hold 2.8% of the sample.

The CDR3 measures 17 amino acids from cysteine to phenylalanine. The retained sequence is limited to the CDR3, 51 bases, with the frame set at the first base. The germline V and J ends show losses of 5 bases and 4 bases respectively, and no gene match explains 14 bases of the junction. CDR1 and CDR2, per the germline V gene, are SGHVS and FQNEAQ. After stimulus-free culture of CFSE-labeled PBMCs, the autoproliferating (CFSEdim) and non-proliferating (CFSEhi) T cell fractions were sequenced separately. In total, more than 45 million CFSE-labeled PBMCs were cultured without stimulus for less than 9 days, after which replicate wells were pooled. PBMCs were labeled with 0.5 to 0.65 uM CFSE and cultured in serum-free AIM-V medium without exogenous stimuli. PBMCs were isolated by Ficoll density gradient centrifugation and were cryopreserved before use. Using a FACSAria III, live 7-AAD-negative cells were sorted, then washed with PBS and stored frozen at -80 degrees C as dry pellets.

The clonotype comes from a human donor with multiple sclerosis. The material sequenced was PBMCs from blood kept in culture. This chain is built from TRBV7-8 and TRBJ2-3, with TRBD2 identical over 8 junction bases. The bases are TGTGCCAGCAGCCTCCGGGGTAGCGGGATTTTTGCAGATACGCAGTATTTT. This encodes CASSLRGSGIFADTQYF.